Below, one T cell receptor (beta chain) is given with its context. Its target antigen remains unknown. Per-nucleotide qualities are absent, and no much larger clonotype sits a single base away. This sample stems from a study of PD-1 blockade in classical Hodgkin lymphoma (TCRdb year 2020). General notes on the study: Nivolumab dosing was 3 mg/kg intravenously every 2 weeks, continuing until either disease progression or unacceptable toxicity. To define a peripheral blood immune signature of response to PD-1 blockade in classical Hodgkin lymphoma, the study combined TCR beta sequencing with CyTOF. The study at large found these results: Baseline diversity similar to that of newly diagnosed patients was observed in trial patients achieving complete response, whereas significantly lower diversity was observed in partial responders and progressors. Diversity was lower in patients who began nivolumab less than 1 year after ASCT, so these patients were left out of later analyses to avoid confounding by immune reconstitution. The study was restricted to a single clinical trial cohort, and the causes of repertoire differences, possibly disease activity or prior therapy, were left undefined. Newly diagnosed patients were reported to have lower baseline TCR diversity than healthy donors, and relapsed/refractory patients were reported to have lower baseline TCR diversity still. CD4+ but not CD8+ TCR diversity rose significantly by C4D1 (p=0.0027 vs p=0.16), most apparent in complete responders (p=0.02).

Taken with the paper, the label for time point translates to: cycle 1 day 1 (C1D1), immediately before nivolumab initiation. Every trial patient had relapsed following autologous stem cell transplantation, and prior brentuximab vedotin exposure was what differed among cohorts A, B and C. The trial cohort was composed of 56 patients with relapsed/refractory classical Hodgkin lymphoma, for whom complete response, partial response or progressive disease was recorded as best overall response. Trial patients were treated with single-agent nivolumab in the multi-cohort phase II CheckMate 205 trial. Best overall response was determined by an independent review committee according to the 2007 International Working Group response criteria. Trial PBMCs were obtained immediately prior to nivolumab initiation (C1D1) and on therapy at cycle 2 day 1 and cycle 4 day 1. After peripheral blood was drawn into 8 mL Vacutainer Cell Preparation Tubes, PBMCs were isolated by centrifugation and then cryopreserved.

Including the terminal cysteine and phenylalanine, the CDR3 comprises 14 residues. The CDR3 DNA has 42 bases and is translated from base 1. Per the germline V gene, SGDLS is the CDR1 and YYNGEE is the CDR2. Trimming takes 2 bases off V and 3 bases off J; junction bases not matched to a gene: 3. Genomic DNA was isolated using the Qiagen DNeasy kit from unsorted PBMCs as well as from negatively selected CD4+ and CD8+ fractions. TCR beta CDR3 regions were subjected to amplification by immunoSEQ multiplex PCR with primers that anneal to V and J segments. A synthetic immune receptor repertoire was used to minimize amplification bias, and remaining bias was computationally removed after sequencing. Regarding the original processing steps: Custom Python scripts were used to quantify repertoire diversity as the Shannon entropy index. Unsorted, CD4+ and CD8+ repertoires were analyzed separately, except for combined analyses in which CD4+ and CD8+ sequences were merged in silico. Clonal expansion was defined as a frequency increase of at least 2-fold after treatment compared with C1D1, and clones undetected at baseline were assigned a pseudocount of 0.5. Clones with 0 or 1 copy at C1D1 were defined as singleton clones, while clones with 2 or more copies were defined as non-singleton clones. Clones expanded in unsorted samples were labelled as CD4+, CD8+ or unknown by matching protein sequences in sorted samples from the same patient. Wilcoxon tests on paired samples were used to test changes in diversity from C1D1 to C4D1. TCRdb's version of the immuneACCESS table is confined to in-frame rearrangements and falls short of the full clone set. An unresolved V gene accounts for under half of the shortfall where checked; the remainder is of unknown origin. Clone size and V and J calls were adopted from that table, with D and trimming inferred from the DNA. Counted in this sample were 47,000 or so clones; over 70% of them appeared once. 11% of the sample is in the top ten clones.

The chain is encoded by TRBV9 joined to TRBJ2-3, and 7 junctional nucleotides match TRBD2. The clonotype originates from a human donor with classical Hodgkin lymphoma. The sample in question was peripheral blood mononuclear cells (PBMCs), obtained at baseline. The CDR3 region reads CASSVISGTDTQYF. The sequence in DNA is TGTGCCAGCAGCGTTATTAGCGGGACAGATACGCAGTATTTT.